This T cell receptor beta chain was recovered during a study of blood T cell repertoires in COVID-19. Across the whole study: T cells, B-cell-depleted T cells, or PBMCs supplied cDNA or gDNA.

J was trimmed by 4 bases and V by 6 bases; bases with no gene match: 8. In germline, CDR1 is SGHTA, CDR2 FQGNSA. The CDR3 runs 15 residues. How the authors handled the data: Amplifying reference gene primers gave estimates of nucleated cell counts. TCRdb's copy holds only in-frame clones and misses some; the assay was immunoSEQ multiplex PCR. V, J and clone size reflect that table, while D and trimming were determined from the DNA. Of approximately 180,000 clones in the sample, 80% to 90% are singletons; the top ten hold over 2%. Participants, about 18 to 100 years old, spanned around 25 US areas. The J gene is TRBJ2-1, the V gene TRBV7-2, with 8 bases matching TRBD2. This clonotype was obtained from a woman in her thirties or forties with acute COVID-19. Sequenced sample: PBMCs or T cells enriched from blood (not recorded which). CDR3 residues: CASSSSGGRYNEQFF. In DNA, the CDR3 is TGTGCCAGCAGTTCGAGCGGGGGTAGATACAATGAGCAGTTCTTC.